This T cell receptor (beta chain) comes out of a study of blood T cell repertoires in COVID-19. Overall study context: Acute-phase and convalescent COVID-19 samples originated in the United States, Italy and Spain.

The count of this clone is one. This CDR3 has 13 residues. In germline, CDR1 is MGHRA, CDR2 YSYEKL. J was trimmed by 5 bases and V by 5 bases; bases with no gene match: 0. Clones were sequenced by immunoSEQ multiplex PCR, and TCRdb holds only the in-frame ones, with some missing. The sample includes about 220,000 clones, more than 85% of them seen just once. V usage is TRBV4-1 and J usage is TRBJ2-1, with 10 bases identical to TRBD1. This TCR was recovered from a man aged 35-49 years with acute or convalescent COVID-19. The sequenced sample was peripheral blood. The CDR3 spells CASSGTGDNEQFF. In DNA form, the CDR3 reads TGCGCCAGCAGCGGGACAGGGGACAATGAGCAGTTCTTC.